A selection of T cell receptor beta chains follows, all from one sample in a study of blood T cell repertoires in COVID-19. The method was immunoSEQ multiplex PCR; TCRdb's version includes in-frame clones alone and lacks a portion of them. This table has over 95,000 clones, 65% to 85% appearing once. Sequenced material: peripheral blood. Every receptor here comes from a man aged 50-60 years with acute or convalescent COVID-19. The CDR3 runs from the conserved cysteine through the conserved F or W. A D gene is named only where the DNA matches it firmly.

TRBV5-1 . CASSFTAAGEKLFF
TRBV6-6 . CASMGAGGTGELFF
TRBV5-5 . CASSPLGGGRTEAFF
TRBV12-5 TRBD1 CASGLVSWQGAKNTGELFF
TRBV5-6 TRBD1 CASSATGGLSNQPQHF
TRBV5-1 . CASSPGGGSKKLFF
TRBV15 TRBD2 CATPGTSGGRTDTQYF
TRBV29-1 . CSVARGVTDTQYF
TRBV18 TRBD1 CASSPQDRGGYTF
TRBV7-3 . CASSLDMSSYNEQFF
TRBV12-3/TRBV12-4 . CASSFGGNTEAFF
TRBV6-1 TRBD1 CASSERGTGLGPQHF
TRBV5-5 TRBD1 CASSDTRTGGNTIYF
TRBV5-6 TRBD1 CASSLARDRGLRSNTEAFF
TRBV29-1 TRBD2 CSVSPASGYYEQYF
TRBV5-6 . CASSSGLIDQPQHF
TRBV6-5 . CASRSSARGRKTQYF
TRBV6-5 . CASRQTGRTSGYTF
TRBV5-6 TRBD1 CASSFAGGTEAFF